These 22 T cell receptor beta chains share one sample of origin, sequenced in a study of CD8+CD57+ T cells in acquired aplastic anemia (dated by TCRdb to between 2018 and 2020). Sequenced using an Illumina HiSeq 2000. Genomic DNA was used as template for profiling of TCR beta VDJ combinations and CDR3 sequences. The public reads were reprocessed in TCRdb via fastp at Q25 and MiXCR, keeping in-frame beta chains. Rows with a matching CDR3 protein are joined into one entry that keeps the most common DNA and genes. The sample table shows 100,000 to 150,000 distinct CDR3 sequences, and approximately 40% are seen once. Under 3% of the sample comes from the top ten. Flow cytometry had shown CD8+CD57+ cell expansion in the patients selected for sequencing. Sequencing used sorted CD4+, CD8+, or CD8+CD57+ T cells (not recorded which) from PBMCs. Receptor source: a human donor with aplastic anemia.

This clonotype was observed many times. The chain uses TRBV20-1 and TRBJ1-6, with TRBD1 as a possible D gene (5 bases). This CDR3 is built from 17 residues. In germline, CDR1 is DFQATT, CDR2 SNEGSKA (reference sequence). V lost 3 bases and J lost 0, with 15 bases in between. The CDR3 here is CSARPREKSSYNSPLHF. The CDR3 nucleotides read TGCAGTGCTAGGCCCAGGGAGAAGAGCTCCTATAATTCACCCCTCCACTTT.

The chain has TRBV11-2 and TRBJ2-1, with D perhaps TRBD2 (7 bases). Germline V CDR1 and CDR2: SGHAT, FQNNGV. Trimming pared 5 bases from V and 6 bases from J, leaving 14 bases between. The length of the CDR3 is 14 residues. CDR3 protein: CASSPLGGANEQFF. The CDR3 bases are TGTGCCAGCAGCCCACTGGGGGGGGCCAATGAGCAGTTCTTC.

This chain connects TRBV7-4 to TRBJ2-7; 9 bases are a match to TRBD1. The CDR3 loop spans 15 amino acids. The germline gives CDR1 SGHVT, CDR2 SQSDAQ. The V and J ends lost 1 base and 4 bases, in that order; junction bases with no gene match: 5. CDR3 residues: CASSLGGQGRYEQYF. CDR3 sequence (DNA): TGTGCCAGCAGCTTAGGAGGACAGGGGAGATACGAGCAGTACTTC. The variable domain in full, completed from reference TRBV7-4 and TRBJ2-7, reads GAGVSQSPRYKVAKRGRDVALRCDSISGHVTLYWYRQTLGQGSEVLTYSQSDAQRDKSGRPSGRFSAERPERSVSTLKIQRTEQGDSAVYLCASSLGGQGRYEQYFGPGTRLTVT.

This clonotype was seen repeatedly, ten times or more. This chain joins TRBV5-1 and TRBJ2-2; 7 bases align to TRBD1. CDR3 size: 13 residues. CDR1 is SGHRS, CDR2 YFSETQ, per germline. V lost 5 bases, J lost 8 bases, and 6 bases stayed unmatched. The CDR3 loop is CASSRTGEGELFF. CDR3 DNA: TGCGCCAGCAGTCGTACAGGGGAGGGGGAGCTGTTTTTT.

The chain recombines TRBV7-8 with TRBJ2-7, with TRBD1 matching 8 bases. V lost 5 bases to trimming and J lost 2 bases; unmatched junction nucleotides: 8. This CDR3 has 15 residues. Germline CDR1 is SGHVS and CDR2 is FQNEAQ. Here the CDR3 DNA reads TGTGCCAGCAGCCCTCCTACAGGGGGAACCTACGAGCAGTACTTC. Translating gives CASSPPTGGTYEQYF.

J is TRBJ1-3 and V is TRBV28; 9 positions match TRBD1. The trim removed 1 base at V and 3 bases at J, leaving 7 bases unmatched. The CDR3 has 17 amino acids. Germline assignment: CDR1 MDHEN and CDR2 SYDVKM. The CDR3 loop is CASSLLPGQGDGNTIYF. The CDR3 nucleotides are TGTGCCAGCAGTTTATTGCCGGGACAGGGAGATGGAAACACCATATATTTT.

The J gene is TRBJ2-5, the V gene TRBV15; D uncertain. The V gene's germline CDR1 is LNHNV and CDR2 YYDKDF (reference sequence). Trimming pared 0 bases from V and 9 bases from J, leaving 17 bases between. The CDR3 contains 15 residues. CDR3 nucleotide sequence: TGTGCCACCAGCAGAGATAGGGCAAGTAATCAGCCCCAGTACTTC. Protein sequence: CATSRDRASNQPQYF.

Notes on this clonotype: This sequence may be a read error, since a much larger clone differs from it by one base. V usage is TRBV20-1 and J usage is TRBJ1-6; D not resolved. Trimming took 3 bases from V and 10 from J, leaving 16 bases between them. The CDR3 covers 14 residues. CDR1 and CDR2 (germline): DFQATT, SNEGSKA (reference sequence). The CDR3 coding sequence is TGCAGTGCTAGCATCCCCGGACCGAAGTCACCCCTCCACTTT. The encoded protein is CSASIPGPKSPLHF.

This sequence joins TRBV2 and TRBJ2-1; TRBD2 aligns across 7 bases. The length of the CDR3 is 15 residues. J gave up 4 bases and V 6 bases, and 9 bases lay outside the gene matches. Germline CDR1 is SNHLY and CDR2 is FYNNEI. This CDR3 is CASSPLASTYNEQFF. The CDR3 nucleotides are TGTGCCAGCAGCCCACTAGCGTCGACTTACAATGAGCAGTTCTTC. The variable domain in full, with the rest retrieved from reference TRBV2 and TRBJ2-1, is EPEVTQTPSHQVTQMGQEVILRCVPISNHLYFYWYRQILGQKVEFLVSFYNNEISEKSEIFDDQFSVERPDGSNFTLKIRSTKLEDSAMYFCASSPLASTYNEQFFGPGTRLTVL.

This rearrangement joins TRBV20-1 to TRBJ2-7; either TRBD1 or TRBD2 may fit D (5 bases each). V gave up 3 bases and J gave up 6 bases, with 15 bases separating them. Looked up from germline, CDR1 is DFQATT and CDR2 is SNEGSKA (reference sequence). There are 13 residues in the CDR3. The CDR3 protein is CSASKGSGAEQYF. In DNA form, the CDR3 reads TGCAGTGCTAGCAAGGGGAGTGGAGCCGAGCAGTACTTC.

In this sample, this clonotype turned up a few times. CDR3 amino acids: CASRDREEKLFF. DNA of the CDR3: TGTGCCAGCAGGGACAGGGAGGAAAAACTGTTTTTT. J is TRBJ1-4 and V is TRBV6-1, with 8 bases identical to TRBD1. Germline V gives CDR1 MNHNS, CDR2 SASEGT. Trimming cost V 6 bases and J 8 bases; bases outside gene matches: 2. CDR3 length: 12 residues.

The DNA of the CDR3 is TGTGCCAGCAGTGAAGGCCGGACAGATGGCTACACCTTC. This translates into CASSEGRTDGYTF. This chain joins TRBV2 and TRBJ1-2, with D perhaps TRBD1 (6 bases). This CDR3 region has 13 residues. Germline V lookup: CDR1 SNHLY, CDR2 FYNNEI. V was pared by 1 base and J by 6 bases, with 9 bases between.

A note on this clonotype: Just one base apart from a much larger clone, this may be a read error. V and J are TRBV5-5 and TRBJ2-2; possibly TRBD1 or TRBD2 for D (5 bases each). This CDR3 region has 13 residues. CDR1 is SGHKS and CDR2 is YYEKEE in the germline V gene (reference sequence). The CDR3 sequence: CASRPTATGELVF. Here the CDR3 DNA reads TGTGCCAGCAGGCCGACAGCCACCGGGGAGCTGGTTTTT.

Ten or more counts support this clonotype. V gene TRBV7-8 combines with J gene TRBJ1-6; D is undetermined. Trimming left V 8 bases short and J 3 bases short, with 11 bases between. The CDR3 covers 14 residues. In germline, CDR1 is SGHVS, CDR2 FQNEAQ. The CDR3 DNA sequence: TGTGCCAGCCGACGGGAAAACTATAATTCACCCCTCCACTTT. Protein product: CASRRENYNSPLHF.

The chain links TRBV25-1 to TRBJ1-2; D ambiguous. Germline V gene sequence: CDR1 MGHDK, CDR2 SYGVNS. Trimming took 0 bases from V and 3 from J, leaving 5 bases between them. The CDR3 length is 13 residues. Here the CDR3 reads CASSEYLHYGYTF. CDR3 bases: TGTGCCAGCAGTGAATATCTCCACTATGGCTACACCTTC.

The chain has TRBV29-1 and TRBJ1-2; a weak D match, TRBD1 (5 bases). The CDR3 sequence is 12 residues long. V dropped 4 bases and J dropped 1 base, with 7 bases sitting between them. Per the germline V gene, CDR1 is SQVTM and CDR2 is ANQGSEA. For the CDR3, the DNA is TGCAGCGTTGCAGGGTTTAACTATGGCTACACCTTC. Translation gives CSVAGFNYGYTF.

This clonotype has only a few counts. The genes are TRBV2 and TRBJ2-7; TRBD1 agrees at 10 bases. Germline CDR1 reads SNHLY; CDR2 reads FYNNEI. The V segment lost 6 bases and the J segment 4 bases; nucleotides outside the gene matches: 9. The CDR3 totals 15 residues. CDR3 DNA sequence: TGTGCCAGCAGACCGATGACAGGGGGCCGATACGAGCAGTACTTC. This sequence encodes CASRPMTGGRYEQYF.

This rearrangement joins TRBV7-6 to TRBJ1-6; 10 nucleotides line up with TRBD1. The CDR3 contains 16 residues. V shed 0 bases and J 10 bases; nucleotides not matched to a gene: 6. CDR1 is SGHVS, CDR2 FNYEAQ, per germline. CDR3 sequence (DNA): TGTGCCAGCAGCTTAGCGATGGGACAGGGGATGTCACCCCTCCACTTT. Its protein product is CASSLAMGQGMSPLHF.

The V call is TRBV10-1, the J call TRBJ1-1, with a weak D call TRBD1 (5 bases). Germline lookup yields CDR1 WNHNN and CDR2 SYGVQD (reference sequence). The CDR3 is 13 residues long. Trimming removed 7 bases at V and 6 bases at J, with 15 bases between. The CDR3 DNA is TGCGCCAGCACCCGAACCGAGGGGTCTGAAGCTTTCTTT. Translating gives CASTRTEGSEAFF.

This clonotype was observed at least ten times. This chain uses TRBV15 with TRBJ2-3; D uncertain. The ends were cut back, 0 bases at V and 4 bases at J, with 11 bases in the middle. Germline loops: CDR1 LNHNV, CDR2 YYDKDF (reference sequence). This CDR3 has 15 residues. CDR3 loop: CATSRDLFLADTQYF. Written as DNA, the CDR3 is TGTGCCACCAGCAGAGACCTTTTTTTAGCAGATACGCAGTATTTT.

The table lists this clonotype with many counts. The chain is built from TRBV19 and TRBJ2-6; a possible D gene is TRBD1 (5 bases). CDR3 length: 15 residues. V was clipped by 4 bases and J by 0 bases, with 7 bases between them. Germline CDR1 reads LNHDA; CDR2 reads SQIVND (reference sequence). The CDR3 bases are TGTGCCAGTAGTACAGGGCGCTCTGGGGCCAACGTCCTGACTTTC. Amino acid sequence: CASSTGRSGANVLTF.

This clonotype was picked up a small number of times. This may be a read error, as it is one base from a much larger clone. For the CDR3, the DNA is TGTGCCGGCAGCGTAATGGGGAATTCACCCCTCCACTTT. Translated: CAGSVMGNSPLHF. This chain links TRBV9 with TRBJ1-6; D is undetermined. Germline V lookup: CDR1 SGDLS, CDR2 YYNGEE. The CDR3 totals 13 residues.